This T cell receptor (beta chain) was captured by sequencing in a study of technical replicates of blood from a few donors. Data came from immunoSEQ multiplex PCR; TCRdb stores just in-frame clones and leaves some out. The sample has tens of thousands of clones, around nine tenths seen once. This receptor was identified in a human donor in good health. Some clones in this sample may be carry-over from other donors' samples. Material: PBMCs.

CDR3 sequence: CASSDRPGHSSYEQYF. In DNA, the CDR3 is TGTGCCAGCAGCGACCGCCCCGGACACTCCTCCTACGAGCAGTACTTC. J is TRBJ2-7 and V is TRBV7-9, with TRBD1 as a possible D gene (5 bases). The CDR3 totals 16 residues. V was pared by 5 bases and J by 0 bases, with 17 bases between. CDR1 SEHNR and CDR2 FQNEAQ come from the germline V gene (reference sequence).